This T cell receptor (beta chain) appears in the sequencing data of a study of blood T cell repertoires in COVID-19. Original data processing: Estimates of nucleated cell counts were drawn from the amplification of reference gene primers. Sequenced by immunoSEQ multiplex PCR; TCRdb stores in-frame clones only, minus some. V, J and clone size were drawn from that table, and D and trimming were deduced from the DNA. The sample carries some 160,000 clones, just under 85% recorded once. Sequenced sample: peripheral blood. This clonotype originated in a woman of 80 years or more with COVID-19, enrolled during active disease.

Here the CDR3 reads CASSQVRRVGGYTF. The CDR3 DNA sequence: TGTGCCAGCAGCCAAGTTAGGCGGGTGGGTGGCTACACCTTC. The chain is built from TRBV3-1 (or the pseudogene TRBV3-2) and TRBJ1-2, with D hard to call. Germline V CDR1 and CDR2: LGHDT, YNNKEL (reference sequence). CDR3 length equals 14 residues. Trimming took 1 base from V and 7 from J, leaving 13 bases between them.